Below, 29 T cell receptor beta chains from the same sample are listed, as sequenced in a study of CD8 T cells in Susac syndrome. Random hexamers primed reverse transcription of roughly 0.45 to 1 ug RNA. TCRdb ran MiXCR on the immunoSEQ multiplex PCR reads and lists one entry per CDR3 protein. The sample holds 120,000 to 150,000 distinct CDR3 sequences, approximately 93% seen once. The specimen was CD8+ T cells from PBMCs. All receptors come from a human donor in good health.

The chain links TRBV4-3 to TRBJ2-7; no clear D gene. The V gene's germline CDR1 is LGHNA and CDR2 YSLEER. This CDR3 contains 15 residues. Trimming took off 0 bases at V and 0 bases at J, with 9 bases between the two ends. CDR3 amino acids: CASSQDTASSYEQYF. The CDR3 DNA reads TGCGCCAGCAGCCAAGACACCGCGAGCTCCTACGAGCAGTACTTC.

V and J are TRBV2 and TRBJ2-2; D remains unclear. Trimming removed 7 bases at V and 5 bases at J, with 8 bases between. This CDR3 comprises 12 residues. Germline-derived CDR1 and CDR2 are SNHLY and FYNNEI. The CDR3 nucleotides are TGTGCCAGCAAAGCTCGTACCGGGGAGCTGTTTTTT. Translated, it gives CASKARTGELFF.

The chain combines TRBV15 with TRBJ2-7, with 8 bases lining up with TRBD1. The CDR3 spans 14 residues. Germline assignment: CDR1 LNHNV and CDR2 YYDKDF (reference sequence). V trimming: 0 bases; J trimming: 5 bases; junction bases outside the gene matches: 3. The CDR3 DNA is TGTGCCACCAGCAGAGACCCGACAGGGGACGAGCAGTACTTC. It yields the protein CATSRDPTGDEQYF.

V is TRBV29-1 and J is TRBJ2-7; D is undetermined. The CDR3 spans 12 residues. V lost 4 bases and J 2 bases, leaving 9 bases between the germline ends. The germline V gene encodes CDR1 SQVTM and CDR2 ANQGSEA. CDR3 in DNA: TGCAGCGTTGGCGGCAGCGCCTACGAGCAGTACTTC. Its translation is CSVGGSAYEQYF.

The chain has TRBV5-1 and TRBJ1-2; D may be TRBD1 (5 bases). Germline CDR1 reads SGHRS; CDR2 reads YFSETQ. The CDR3 is 15 amino acids. Deletions cut 0 bases from V and 6 bases from J, with 15 bases between. The CDR3 reads CASSLATVLGDGYTF. The CDR3, as DNA: TGCGCCAGCAGCTTGGCCACAGTATTGGGGGATGGCTACACCTTC.

The chain has TRBV29-1 and TRBJ1-1; D is unclear. CDR1 is SQVTM, CDR2 ANQGSEA, per germline. V lost 1 base and J lost 5, with 11 bases in between. This CDR3 contains 13 residues. In DNA form, the CDR3 reads TGCAGCGTTGAAGGGTTGGGTGAGACTGAAGCTTTCTTT. This gives the protein CSVEGLGETEAFF.

This chain links TRBV9 with TRBJ2-3; TRBD2 matches 11 bases. The CDR3 contains 18 residues. The V and J ends lost 4 bases and 2 bases, in that order; junction bases with no gene match: 12. The germline gives CDR1 SGDLS, CDR2 YYNGEE. The CDR3 here is CASSQGVGLAASTDTQYF. CDR3 bases: TGTGCCAGCAGCCAAGGGGTGGGACTAGCGGCCTCCACAGATACGCAGTATTTT.

This chain joins TRBV5-4 and TRBJ2-7, with no clear D. Germline V lookup: CDR1 SGHNT, CDR2 YYREEE (reference sequence). The length of the CDR3 is 14 residues. V was clipped by 0 bases and J by 0 bases, with 7 bases between them. CDR3 sequence reads: CASSLGVGSYEQYF. The CDR3 DNA reads as TGTGCCAGCAGCTTGGGGGTGGGCTCCTACGAGCAGTACTTC. Supplemented by reference TRBV5-4 and TRBJ2-7, the full variable domain reads ETGVTQSPTHLIKTRGQQVTLRCSSQSGHNTVSWYQQALGQGPQFIFQYYREEENGRGNFPPRFSGLQFPNYSSELNVNALELDDSALYLCASSLGVGSYEQYFGPGTRLTVT.

The gene calls are TRBV13 and TRBJ1-5, with D tentatively TRBD1 (5 bases). CDR1 PRHDT and CDR2 FYEKMQ come from the germline V gene (reference sequence). This CDR3 is 15 amino acids long. The ends were cut back, 0 bases at V and 2 bases at J, with 8 bases in the middle. The CDR3 reads CASSLGVGGNQPQHF. CDR3 nucleotide sequence: TGTGCCAGCAGCTTAGGAGTGGGGGGCAATCAGCCCCAGCATTTT.

This clonotype appeared once. CDR3 sequence (DNA): TGTGCCAGCAGACCCACAGGACTGAACACTGAAGCTTTCTTT. It translates to CASRPTGLNTEAFF. V usage is TRBV3-1 and J usage is TRBJ1-1, with D maybe TRBD1 (5 bases). Trimming cost V 6 bases and J 0 bases, with 11 bases left between them. The CDR3 spans 14 residues. Germline assignment: CDR1 LGHDT and CDR2 YNNKEL (reference sequence).

The V gene is TRBV14, the J gene TRBJ2-1; 10 nucleotides match TRBD2. CDR1 is SGHDN and CDR2 is FVKESK in the germline V gene. The CDR3 sequence is 15 residues long. J gave up 8 bases and V 3 bases, and 7 bases lay outside the gene matches. In nucleotides, the CDR3 is TGTGCCAGCAGCCATTTAGCGGGAGGCGGGGATGAGCAGTTCTTC. The encoded protein is CASSHLAGGGDEQFF.

The gene calls are TRBV9 and TRBJ2-1; 9 nucleotides align to TRBD2. Germline CDR1 SGDLS, CDR2 YYNGEE. The CDR3 has 14 residues. Trimming cost V 4 bases and J 5 bases; bases outside gene matches: 4. The CDR3 nucleotides read TGTGCCAGCAGCTACGGCGGGAGGGACAATGAGCAGTTCTTC. Its translation: CASSYGGRDNEQFF.

CDR3: CASSLGPGATTYGYTF. The CDR3 region has the DNA TGTGCCAGCAGCTTAGGTCCAGGGGCCACGACCTATGGCTACACCTTC. The chain has TRBV13 and TRBJ1-2; weak D call: TRBD1 (6 bases). Germline assignment: CDR1 PRHDT and CDR2 FYEKMQ (reference sequence). V lost 0 bases, J lost 4 bases, and 15 bases lay in between. The CDR3 totals 16 residues.

This clonotype appeared once. The chain couples TRBV27 to TRBJ1-1, with unresolved D. Germline CDR1 reads MNHEY; CDR2 reads SMNVEV (reference sequence). The CDR3 covers 14 residues. Trimming removed 2 bases at V and 6 bases at J, with 13 bases between. The CDR3 reads CASSLNTLAAEAFF. In DNA form, the CDR3 reads TGTGCCAGCAGTTTAAACACCCTGGCGGCTGAAGCTTTCTTT.

This chain joins TRBV7-9 and TRBJ2-5; 8 positions match TRBD1. CDR1 and CDR2 (germline): SEHNR, FQNEAQ (reference sequence). With 5 bases clipped from V and 2 bases from J, the junction kept 16 bases outside the gene matches. The CDR3 has 18 amino acids. Written as DNA, the CDR3 is TGTGCCAGCAGCCTAAGGACAGGGCAACCGAAACAGCAAGAGACCCAGTACTTC. Its protein product is CASSLRTGQPKQQETQYF.

The chain combines TRBV9 with TRBJ1-5; tentatively, D is TRBD1 (5 bases). In germline, CDR1 is SGDLS, CDR2 YYNGEE. The CDR3 runs to 14 residues. V was cut by 0 bases and J by 6 bases, with 10 bases left in between. CDR3 nucleotides: TGTGCCAGCAGCGTAGGCAGGGCAAGTCAGCCCCAGCATTTT. It codes for CASSVGRASQPQHF.

The chain employs TRBV9 and TRBJ2-7; 15 bases map to TRBD2. V trimming: 4 bases; J trimming: 0 bases; junction bases outside the gene matches: 8. The CDR3 has 18 residues. CDR1 is SGDLS and CDR2 is YYNGEE in the germline V gene. This CDR3 is CASSPSGTSGRISYEQYF. DNA for the CDR3: TGTGCCAGCAGCCCGTCAGGGACTAGCGGGAGGATCTCCTACGAGCAGTACTTC. The complete variable domain, with remaining parts taken from reference TRBV9 and TRBJ2-7, reads DSGVTQTPKHLITATGQRVTLRCSPRSGDLSVYWYQQSLDQGLQFLIQYYNGEERAKGNILERFSAQQFPDLHSELNLSSLELGDSALYFCASSPSGTSGRISYEQYFGPGTRLTVT.

This chain uses TRBV3-1 with TRBJ1-2; 7 bases align to TRBD1. The CDR3 consists of 16 residues. Looked up from germline, CDR1 is LGHDT and CDR2 is YNNKEL (reference sequence). Trimming cost V 3 bases and J 5 bases; bases outside gene matches: 12. CDR3 bases: TGTGCCAGCAGCCATCCACTACAGGGGTTGGGTTATGGCTACACCTTC. It yields the protein CASSHPLQGLGYGYTF.

The chain is built from TRBV6-2 or TRBV6-3 and TRBJ2-7; TRBD1 aligns across 10 bases. This CDR3 has 15 residues. From germline, CDR1 is MNHEY and CDR2 SVGEGT. V shed 4 bases, J shed 5 bases, and the junction held 8 bases outside the gene matches. The CDR3 sequence is CASSFRGTGEDEQYF. CDR3 coding DNA: TGTGCCAGCAGTTTCCGCGGGACAGGGGAGGACGAGCAGTACTTC.

This sequence joins TRBV15 and TRBJ2-1; D gene ambiguous. Deletions cut 0 bases from V and 4 bases from J, with 7 bases between. This CDR3 is built from 14 residues. Per the germline V gene, CDR1 is LNHNV and CDR2 is YYDKDF (reference sequence). CDR3 DNA: TGTGCCACCAGCAGAGATCACGGGTACAATGAGCAGTTCTTC. Translated: CATSRDHGYNEQFF.

V usage is TRBV7-2 and J usage is TRBJ2-1, with a tentative D call TRBD2 (6 bases). Trimming pared 4 bases from V and 2 bases from J, leaving 15 bases between. This CDR3 spans 16 amino acids. Per the germline V gene, CDR1 is SGHTA and CDR2 is FQGNSA. CDR3 bases: TGTGCCAGCAGCTCTCCCTGGGACTCCCCCTACAATGAGCAGTTCTTC. Protein product: CASSSPWDSPYNEQFF. Using reference TRBV7-2 and TRBJ2-1 for the parts outside the CDR3, the full variable domain is GAGVSQSPSNKVTEKGKDVELRCDPISGHTALYWYRQSLGQGLEFLIYFQGNSAPDKSGLPSDRFSAERTGGSVSTLTIQRTQQEDSAVYLCASSSPWDSPYNEQFFGPGTRLTVL.

The V and J genes are TRBV13 and TRBJ2-3; maybe TRBD1 (5 bases). V was clipped by 4 bases and J by 8 bases, with 16 bases between them. The CDR3 contains 14 residues. Germline V gene data show CDR1 as PRHDT and CDR2 as FYEKMQ (reference sequence). In DNA, the CDR3 is TGTGCCAGCAGCTCAAACCAGGGATGGGCTACGCAGTATTTT. Translated: CASSSNQGWATQYF.

The chain links TRBV29-1 to TRBJ1-2; TRBD1 might be the D (5 bases). The CDR3 runs 15 residues. The germline V gene encodes CDR1 SQVTM and CDR2 ANQGSEA. Trimming shortened V by 1 base and J by 2 bases, and 14 bases separated the two germline ends. The CDR3 region is CSVEGQWGSNYGYTF. The CDR3 nucleotides are TGCAGCGTTGAAGGTCAATGGGGGTCCAACTATGGCTACACCTTC. Looking up the rest from reference TRBV29-1 and TRBJ1-2 gives the full variable domain: SAVISQKPSRDICQRGTSLTIQCQVDSQVTMMFWYRQQPGQSLTLIATANQGSEATYESGFVIDKFPISRPNLTFSTLTVSNMSPEDSSIYLCSVEGQWGSNYGYTFGSGTRLTVV.

The genes are TRBV20-1 and TRBJ2-1, with 10 bases fitting TRBD2. The CDR3 runs to 16 residues. V lost 2 bases and J lost 9; bases outside the gene matches: 13. Germline assignment: CDR1 DFQATT and CDR2 SNEGSKA (reference sequence). CDR3 in DNA: TGCAGTGCTAGACCCGGAACTAGCGGGATAGGCAGTGAGCAGTTCTTC. This gives the protein CSARPGTSGIGSEQFF.

DNA for the CDR3: TGTGCCAGCATCGTCGATACGCAGTATTTT. Translated: CASIVDTQYF. The rearrangement uses TRBV6-2 or TRBV6-3 and TRBJ2-3; D gene ambiguous. Germline lookup yields CDR1 MNHEY and CDR2 SVGEGT. V was shortened by 7 bases and J by 6 bases, with 5 bases between the two germline ends. This CDR3 region has 10 residues.

This sequence joins TRBV5-6 and TRBJ2-6; possibly TRBD1 for D (5 bases). This CDR3 has 15 amino acids. Deletions cut 4 bases from V and 3 bases from J, with 11 bases between. Germline V lookup: CDR1 SGHDT, CDR2 YYEEEE. DNA for the CDR3: TGTGCCAGCAGCCCGCAGGGTGGTGGGGCCAACGTCCTGACTTTC. It translates to CASSPQGGGANVLTF.

The rearrangement uses TRBV29-1 and TRBJ1-2; 7 bases line up with TRBD1. Trimming at V came to 3 bases and at J to 0 bases, leaving 4 bases not matched to a gene. Germline-derived CDR1 and CDR2 are SQVTM and ANQGSEA. The CDR3 length is 14 residues. In DNA, the CDR3 is TGCAGCGTTGACGACAGGGAAGCTAACTATGGCTACACCTTC. Translating gives CSVDDREANYGYTF.

The CDR3 region has the DNA TGCGCCAGCAGCCAAGATTTTTCGGATTTGACCCAGTACTTC. Amino acid sequence: CASSQDFSDLTQYF. The V gene is TRBV4-3, the J gene TRBJ2-5; D not certain. The CDR3 is 14 amino acids. Germline CDR1 reads LGHNA; CDR2 reads YSLEER. Deletions cut 0 bases from V and 7 bases from J, with 12 bases between.

CDR3 in amino acids: CASSYGRGADEQYF. The CDR3 coding sequence is TGTGCCAGCAGTTATGGGCGGGGTGCGGACGAGCAGTACTTC. This chain joins TRBV27 and TRBJ2-7; D is possibly TRBD2 (6 bases). Per the germline V gene, CDR1 is MNHEY and CDR2 is SMNVEV (reference sequence). V was cut by 4 bases and J by 5 bases, with 15 bases left in between. This CDR3 is 14 amino acids long.